Only one count was recorded for the clone carrying this T cell receptor (beta chain). Deletions cut 3 bases from V and 2 bases from J, with 11 bases between. CDR1 and CDR2 (germline): MDHEN, SYDVKM. The CDR3 consists of 14 residues. The data were obtained in a study of blood T cell repertoires in COVID-19. Study in general: The samples span acute and convalescent COVID-19 from the United States, Italy and Spain. Sources were T cells, B-cell-depleted T cells, or PBMCs; the material itself was cDNA or gDNA.

Repertoires were generated with immunoSEQ multiplex PCR, while TCRdb's copy carries only in-frame clones and drops some. Here the sample spans over 200,000 clones, around four fifths being singletons. The V gene is TRBV28, the J gene TRBJ2-7; perhaps TRBD2 as D (6 bases). Sequenced material: peripheral blood. The receptor was isolated from a man older than 75 with acute or convalescent COVID-19. The CDR3, as DNA: TGTGCCAGCAGTTTGGAGGGGACCCCCTACGAGCAGTACTTC. As protein: CASSLEGTPYEQYF.